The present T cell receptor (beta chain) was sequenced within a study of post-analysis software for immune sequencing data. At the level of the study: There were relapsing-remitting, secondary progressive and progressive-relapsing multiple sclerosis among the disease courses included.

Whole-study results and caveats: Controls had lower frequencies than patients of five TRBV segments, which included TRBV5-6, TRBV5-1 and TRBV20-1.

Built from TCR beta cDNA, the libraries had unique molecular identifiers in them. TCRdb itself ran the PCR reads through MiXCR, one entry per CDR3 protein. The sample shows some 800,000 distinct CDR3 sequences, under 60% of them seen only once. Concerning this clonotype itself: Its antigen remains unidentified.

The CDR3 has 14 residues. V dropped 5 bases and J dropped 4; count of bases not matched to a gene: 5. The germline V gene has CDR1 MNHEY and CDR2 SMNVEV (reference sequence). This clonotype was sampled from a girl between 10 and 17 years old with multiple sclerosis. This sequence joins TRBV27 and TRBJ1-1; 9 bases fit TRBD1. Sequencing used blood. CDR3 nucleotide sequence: TGTGCCAGCAGTATCTCGACAGGGGGCACTGAAGCTTTCTTT. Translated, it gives CASSISTGGTEAFF.